Listed below are T cell receptor beta chains from one sample, sequenced in a study of cytomegalovirus exposure and HLA in healthy donors. Method: immunoSEQ multiplex PCR; TCRdb's copy keeps in-frame clones and lacks some. Of about 140,000 clones listed, roughly 80% are singletons. Sequencing was done on a sample of PBMCs. These receptors were obtained from a man aged 18 to 30 in good health and CMV-seronegative. CDR3s include the opening cysteine and the closing phenylalanine or tryptophan. A D gene is named only where the DNA matches it firmly. The size of a clone is reported for some rows only, either as once, few or many, or as a class for expanded clones.

d_call j_call v_call clone_size cdr3_nt cdr3_aa
TRBD2 TRBJ2-2 TRBV5-6 . TGTGCCAGCAGCTTGGCTGGACTAGCGGGGGGGGGCGGGGAGCTGTTTTTT CASSLAGLAGGGGELFF
. TRBJ2-3 TRBV7-9 . TGTGCCAGCAGCTTGAGTTCAGATACGCAGTATTTT CASSLSSDTQYF
. TRBJ2-7 TRBV19 few TGTGCCAGTAGTATTGGTGACAGCATCTACGAGCAGTACTTC CASSIGDSIYEQYF
. TRBJ1-1 TRBV7-9 few TGTGCCAGCAGCTTAGGCAGTACCTACACTGAAGCTTTCTTT CASSLGSTYTEAFF
TRBD1 TRBJ2-7 TRBV27 . TGTGCCAGCAGAGCGACAGGGAGCCACGAGCAGTACTTC CASRATGSHEQYF
. TRBJ2-2 TRBV5-1 . TGCGCCAGCAGCTTGCTCAGGGTGACCGGGGAGCTGTTTTTT CASSLLRVTGELFF
. TRBJ1-3 TRBV4-3 few TGCGCCAGCAGCCAAGATATGAGGTTTTTTGGAAACACCATATATTTT CASSQDMRFFGNTIYF
. TRBJ2-7 TRBV5-1 . TGCGCCAGCAGCCAGACAGAGTCCTACGAGCAGTACTTC CASSQTESYEQYF
. TRBJ1-5 TRBV27 . TGTGCCAGCGCCGGGACTCCAAAGGGGCAGCCCCAGCATTTT CASAGTPKGQPQHF
. TRBJ1-1 TRBV10-3 . TGTGCCAGCAGTCTCGGCCGGGGATTAAGTACTGAAGCTTTCTTT CASSLGRGLSTEAFF
. TRBJ2-5 TRBV27 . TGTGCCAGCAGCTTATCTCGGGGGTACCAAGAGACCCAGTACTTC CASSLSRGYQETQYF
. TRBJ2-5 TRBV7-2 . TGTGCCAGCAGCTTTTACCAGGGCTACCAGTACTTC CASSFYQGYQYF
. TRBJ1-2 TRBV5-1 . TGCGCCAGCAGCGTGGGACACTTGGATGGCTACACCTTC CASSVGHLDGYTF
. TRBJ2-7 TRBV5-4 once TGTGCCAGCAGCTTGGTCGATAGCTCCTACGAGCAGTACTTC CASSLVDSSYEQYF
. TRBJ1-2 TRBV18 . TGTGCCAGCTCACCCAAAAGGGGCGGAGGCTACACCTTC CASSPKRGGGYTF
TRBD1 TRBJ1-3 TRBV15 once TGTGCCACCCAGCGGACAGGGGGCAACACCATATATTTT CATQRTGGNTIYF
. TRBJ1-2 TRBV19 . TGTGCCAGTAGTCAACCGGGTGGGTCGGCGCTCCAGGGGAGTCGATATGGCTACACCTTC CASSQPGGSALQGSRYGYTF
. TRBJ1-2 TRBV6-5 few TGTGCCAGCAGTCCATTACCAACGCTAAATGGCTACACCTTC CASSPLPTLNGYTF
. TRBJ1-1 TRBV7-2 . TGTGCCAGTCAGGGATTCACTGAAGCTTTCTTT CASQGFTEAFF
. TRBJ2-5 TRBV28 . TGTGCCAGCAATTCCCTCGAGGAGACCCAGTACTTC CASNSLEETQYF
TRBD1 TRBJ1-4 TRBV19 . TGTGCCAGTTCGGGGACAGGGGGGGGAAAACTGTTTTTT CASSGTGGGKLFF
. TRBJ1-2 TRBV9 . TGTGCCAGCAGCGGGACAGCTAACTATGGCTACACCTTC CASSGTANYGYTF
. TRBJ1-5 TRBV11-3 . TGTGCCAGCAGCCTAGACCCCCGGCGGGAGAATCAGCCCCAGCATTTT CASSLDPRRENQPQHF
. TRBJ2-1 TRBV9 . TGTGCCAGCAGCGTGAATTGGAGGGAAAGCGGCTACAATGAGCAGTTCTTC CASSVNWRESGYNEQFF
. TRBJ2-3 TRBV7-2 . TGTGCCAGCTCATGGGACACCCACACAGATACGCAGTATTTT CASSWDTHTDTQYF
. TRBJ2-2 TRBV14 . TGTGCCAGCAGCCAAGAGTTTGGGACTGGGGCCAGGGAGCTGTTTTTT CASSQEFGTGARELFF
TRBD1 TRBJ2-1 TRBV7-8 . TGTGCCAGCAGCCCTTTGGGACAGGGGAACAATGAGCAGTTCTTC CASSPLGQGNNEQFF
. TRBJ1-1 TRBV6-1 . TGTGCCAGCAATCGTAATCAAGGGGGCACTGAAGCTTTCTTT CASNRNQGGTEAFF
. TRBJ1-4 TRBV5-1 few TGCGCCAGCAGCTTGGTCAGCCCCAGGGAAAAACTGTTTTTT CASSLVSPREKLFF
TRBD1 TRBJ1-3 TRBV7-2 . TGTGCCAGCAGCTTAGCGCCGACAGGGGATGGAAACACCATATATTTT CASSLAPTGDGNTIYF
. TRBJ1-5 TRBV6-6 few TGTGCCAGCAGTTACGGGGAACAGGGTGTCCAGCCCCAGCATTTT CASSYGEQGVQPQHF
. TRBJ1-3 TRBV6-9 . TGTGCCAGCCCGCCGTCCCGGAGCTCTGGAAACACCATATATTTT CASPPSRSSGNTIYF
. TRBJ1-1 TRBV4-2 . TGTGCCAGCAGCCAAGATGGGAGGGACACTGAAGCTTTCTTT CASSQDGRDTEAFF
. TRBJ1-1 TRBV27 . TGTGCCAGCAATCGCGGACAGCAAATGAACACTGAAGCTTTCTTT CASNRGQQMNTEAFF
. TRBJ1-5 TRBV19 . TGTGCCAGTATTGGGGGGGGCTGGGGCAATCAGCCCCAGCATTTT CASIGGGWGNQPQHF
. TRBJ2-1 TRBV7-8 . TGTGCCAGCAGCTTAGGAGAACTATACAATGAGCAGTTCTTC CASSLGELYNEQFF
. TRBJ2-7 TRBV18 . TGTGCCAGCTCACCACCGTCACTAGCCAACGAGCAGTACTTC CASSPPSLANEQYF
. TRBJ2-1 TRBV6-5 . TGTGCCAGCAGTTCCACCGTACAGGGTAACCATGAGCAGTTCTTC CASSSTVQGNHEQFF
TRBD1 TRBJ2-7 TRBV13 few TGTGCCAGCAGCTACCCGGGACAGTCCTACGAGCAGTACTTC CASSYPGQSYEQYF
TRBD1 TRBJ1-1 TRBV4-1 . TGCGCCAGCAGCTCTGAGACAGGGTACACTGAAGCTTTCTTT CASSSETGYTEAFF
TRBD1 TRBJ1-4 TRBV28 . TGTGCCAGCAGTTTATTATCGTACAGGGGTCCTGAAAAACTGTTTTTT CASSLLSYRGPEKLFF
. TRBJ2-1 TRBV10-3 . TGTGCCATCAGTAGCGACTTAGCGTTAAATGAGCAGTTCTTC CAISSDLALNEQFF
. TRBJ1-4 TRBV12-5 . TGTGCTAGTGGTTTGGACGGGGTCAAACTGTTTTTT CASGLDGVKLFF